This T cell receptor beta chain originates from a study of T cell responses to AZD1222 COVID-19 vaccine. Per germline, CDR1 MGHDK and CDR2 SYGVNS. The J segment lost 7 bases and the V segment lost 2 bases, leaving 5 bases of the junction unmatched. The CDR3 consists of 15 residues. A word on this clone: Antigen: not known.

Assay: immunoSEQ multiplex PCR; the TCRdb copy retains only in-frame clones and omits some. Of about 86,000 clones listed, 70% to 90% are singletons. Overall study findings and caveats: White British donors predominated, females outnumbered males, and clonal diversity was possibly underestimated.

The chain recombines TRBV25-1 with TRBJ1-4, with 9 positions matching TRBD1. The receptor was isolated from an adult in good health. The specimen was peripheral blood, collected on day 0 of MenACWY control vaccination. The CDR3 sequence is CASSETGGLREKLFF. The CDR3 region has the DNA TGTGCCAGCAGTGAAACAGGGGGCCTGCGTGAAAAACTGTTTTTT. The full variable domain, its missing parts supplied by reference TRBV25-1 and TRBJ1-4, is EADIYQTPRYLVIGTGKKITLECSQTMGHDKMYWYQQDPGMELHLIHYSYGVNSTEKGDLSSESTVSRIRTEHFPLTLESARPSHTSQYLCASSETGGLREKLFFGSGTQLSVL.